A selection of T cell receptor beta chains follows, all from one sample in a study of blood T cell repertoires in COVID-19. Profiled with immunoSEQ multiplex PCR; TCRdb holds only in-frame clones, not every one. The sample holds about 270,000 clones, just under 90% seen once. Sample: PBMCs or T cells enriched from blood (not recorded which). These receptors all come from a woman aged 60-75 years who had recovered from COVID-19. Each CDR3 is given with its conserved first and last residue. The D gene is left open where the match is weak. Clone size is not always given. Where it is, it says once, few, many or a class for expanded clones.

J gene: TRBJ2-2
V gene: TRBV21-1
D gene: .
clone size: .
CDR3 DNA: TGTGCCAGCAGCAAGGCTGCGGACTCCGGGGAGCTGTTTTTT
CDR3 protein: CASSKAADSGELFF

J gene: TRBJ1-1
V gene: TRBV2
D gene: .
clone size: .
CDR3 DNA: TGTGCCAGCAATTGGGGAGGGAGAAACACTGAAGCTTTCTTT
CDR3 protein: CASNWGGRNTEAFF

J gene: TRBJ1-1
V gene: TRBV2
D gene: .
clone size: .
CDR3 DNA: TGTGCCAGCGCAAAAGGGGTGAACACTGAAGCTTTCTTT
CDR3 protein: CASAKGVNTEAFF

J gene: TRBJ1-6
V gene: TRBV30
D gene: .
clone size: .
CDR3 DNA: TGTGCCTGGAGTCCCGGGGGGAGCTCCTATAATTCACCCCTCCACTTT
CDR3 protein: CAWSPGGSSYNSPLHF

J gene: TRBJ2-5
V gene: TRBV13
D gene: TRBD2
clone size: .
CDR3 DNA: TGTGCCAGCAGCAACCAGTTAGCGGGGGCCGGCGGGACCCAGTACTTC
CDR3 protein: CASSNQLAGAGGTQYF

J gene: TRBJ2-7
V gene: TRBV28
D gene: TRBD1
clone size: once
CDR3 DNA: TGTGCCAGCAGTTTCACCGGGACAGGGGGCTACGAGCAGTACTTC
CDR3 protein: CASSFTGTGGYEQYF

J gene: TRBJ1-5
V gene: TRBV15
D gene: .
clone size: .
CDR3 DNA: TGTGCCACCAGCAGACTGGGGGGTGTTCAGCCCCAGCATTTT
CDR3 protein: CATSRLGGVQPQHF

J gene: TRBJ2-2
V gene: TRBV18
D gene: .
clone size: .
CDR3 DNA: TGTGCCAGCTCAACACAGGAGACCGGGGAGCTGTTTTTT
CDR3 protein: CASSTQETGELFF

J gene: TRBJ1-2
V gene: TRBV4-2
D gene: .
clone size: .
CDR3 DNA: TGTGCCAGCAGCCAAGAAGGCCGCAGGCAGGGGTATTACACCTTC
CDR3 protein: CASSQEGRRQGYYTF

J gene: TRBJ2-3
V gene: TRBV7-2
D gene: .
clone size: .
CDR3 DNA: TGTGCCAGCAGCCCCCACACAGATACGCAGTATTTT
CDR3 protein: CASSPHTDTQYF

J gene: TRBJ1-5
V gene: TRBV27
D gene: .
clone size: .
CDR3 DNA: TGTGCCAGCAGTTTTGGAGGGTTGCAGCCCCAGCATTTT
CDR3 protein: CASSFGGLQPQHF

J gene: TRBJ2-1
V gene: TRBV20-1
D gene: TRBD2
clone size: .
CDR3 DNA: TGCAGTGCGGCCGCGGGGGGCGGGCAGTTCTTC
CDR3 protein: CSAAAGGGQFF

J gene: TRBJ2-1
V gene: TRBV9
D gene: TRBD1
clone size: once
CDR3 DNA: TGTGCCAGCAGCCCTGGACAGGGATACAATGAGCAGTTCTTC
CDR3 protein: CASSPGQGYNEQFF

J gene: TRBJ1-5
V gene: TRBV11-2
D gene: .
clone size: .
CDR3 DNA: TGTGCCAGCAGCTTAGAAGCCAATCAGCCCCAGCATTTT
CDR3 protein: CASSLEANQPQHF

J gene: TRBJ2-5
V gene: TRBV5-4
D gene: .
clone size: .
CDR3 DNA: TGTGCCAGCAGCTTTACAGGGAGAGGGGAGACCCAGTACTTC
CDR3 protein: CASSFTGRGETQYF

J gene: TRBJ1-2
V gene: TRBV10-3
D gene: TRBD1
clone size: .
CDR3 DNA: TGTGCCATCAGTGAGTGGGGGACAGGGGGCGACTATGGCTACACCTTC
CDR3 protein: CAISEWGTGGDYGYTF

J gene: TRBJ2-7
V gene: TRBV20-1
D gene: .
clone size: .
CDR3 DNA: TGCAGTGCCAACCAGGGGTACGAGCAGTACTTC
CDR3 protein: CSANQGYEQYF

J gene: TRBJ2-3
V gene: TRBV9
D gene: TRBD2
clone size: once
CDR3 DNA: TGTGCCAGCAGCTTCCCCCCTGGGCGGGGGGGCACAGATACGCAGTATTTT
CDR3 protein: CASSFPPGRGGTDTQYF

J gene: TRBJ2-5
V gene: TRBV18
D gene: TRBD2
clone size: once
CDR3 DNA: TGTGCCAGCTCACAGGCCCCCCTAGCGGGGGGGCGAGAGACCCAGTACTTC
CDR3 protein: CASSQAPLAGGRETQYF

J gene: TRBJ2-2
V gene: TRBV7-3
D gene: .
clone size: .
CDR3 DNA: TGTGCCAGCAGCTTAGGGACAGGGGAGCTGTTTTTT
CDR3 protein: CASSLGTGELFF

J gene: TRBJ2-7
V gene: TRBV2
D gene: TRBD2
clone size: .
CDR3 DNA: TGTGCCAGCAGTGAAGGAGGCGGGAGGTCCCCCGAGCAGTACTTC
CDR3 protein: CASSEGGGRSPEQYF

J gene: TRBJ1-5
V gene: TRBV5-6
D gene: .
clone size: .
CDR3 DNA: TGTGCCAGCAGCTCTTGGGGCTTGAGCAATCAGCCCCAGCATTTT
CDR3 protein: CASSSWGLSNQPQHF

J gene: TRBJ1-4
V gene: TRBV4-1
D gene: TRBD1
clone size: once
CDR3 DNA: TGCGCCAGCAGCCTACAGGGGGCTGGTGAAAAACTGTTTTTT
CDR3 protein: CASSLQGAGEKLFF

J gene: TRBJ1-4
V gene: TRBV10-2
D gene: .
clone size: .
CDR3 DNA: TGCGCCAGCAGTGACTTCAATGAAAAACTGTTTTTT
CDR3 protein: CASSDFNEKLFF

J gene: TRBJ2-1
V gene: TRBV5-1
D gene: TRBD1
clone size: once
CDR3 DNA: TGCGCCAGCAGCTTGGGAGGACAGGGACAATACGATGAGCAGTTCTTC
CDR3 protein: CASSLGGQGQYDEQFF

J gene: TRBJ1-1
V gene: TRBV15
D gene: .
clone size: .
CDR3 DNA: TGTGCCACCAGCAGAGATTTCCGTGAAGCTTTCTTT
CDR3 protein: CATSRDFREAFF

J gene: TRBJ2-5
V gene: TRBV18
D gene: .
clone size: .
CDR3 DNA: TGTGCCAGCTCACCTCCGACAGAAGAGACCCAGTACTTC
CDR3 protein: CASSPPTEETQYF

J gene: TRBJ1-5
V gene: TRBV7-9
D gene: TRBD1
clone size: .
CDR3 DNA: TGTGCCAGCAGCTTCTCCGGGACAGGCTATAGCAATCAGCCCCAGCATTTT
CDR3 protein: CASSFSGTGYSNQPQHF

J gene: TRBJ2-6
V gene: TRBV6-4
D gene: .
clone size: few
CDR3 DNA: TGTGCCAGCCGCGACAGCTCTGGGGCCAACGTCCTGACTTTC
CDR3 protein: CASRDSSGANVLTF

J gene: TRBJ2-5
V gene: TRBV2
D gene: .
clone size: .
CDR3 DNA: TGTGCCAGCAGTGGGACAGCACAAGAGACCCAGTACTTC
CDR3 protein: CASSGTAQETQYF

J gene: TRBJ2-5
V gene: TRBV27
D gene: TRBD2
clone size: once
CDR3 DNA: TGTGCCAGCAGTCCCCGATCCCCCGCGGGGGGGCAAGAGACCCAGTACTTC
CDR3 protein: CASSPRSPAGGQETQYF

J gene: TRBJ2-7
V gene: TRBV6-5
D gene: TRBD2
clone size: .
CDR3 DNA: TGTGCCAGCAGTTACCGACTAGCGGGAGAGCACGGGGCCTACTTC
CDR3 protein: CASSYRLAGEHGAYF

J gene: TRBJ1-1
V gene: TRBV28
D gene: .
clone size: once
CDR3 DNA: TGTGCCAGCAGTTTACTGGGGGCCGGCACTGAAGCTTTCTTT
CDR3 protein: CASSLLGAGTEAFF

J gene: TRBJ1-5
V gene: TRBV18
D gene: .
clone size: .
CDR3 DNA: TGTGCCAGCTCACCAGGCGCTGGAGGCGATCAGCCCCAGCATTTT
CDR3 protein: CASSPGAGGDQPQHF

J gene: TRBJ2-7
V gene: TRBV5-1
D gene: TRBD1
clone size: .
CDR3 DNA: TGCGCCAGCAGACATTCTACAGGGGGCTACGAGCAGTACTTC
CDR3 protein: CASRHSTGGYEQYF

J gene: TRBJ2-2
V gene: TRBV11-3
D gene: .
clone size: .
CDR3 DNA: TGTGCCAGCAGCCCATTCGGGGAGCTGTTTTTT
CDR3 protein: CASSPFGELFF

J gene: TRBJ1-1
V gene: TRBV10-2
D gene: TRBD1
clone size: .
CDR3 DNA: TGCGCCAGCATTACTGACAGGGTGGCTGAAGCTTTCTTT
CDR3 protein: CASITDRVAEAFF

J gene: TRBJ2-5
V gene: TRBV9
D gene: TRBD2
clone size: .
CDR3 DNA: TGTGCCAGCAGCGTAGTAGCGGGAGGCCAAGAGACCCAGTACTTC
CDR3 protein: CASSVVAGGQETQYF

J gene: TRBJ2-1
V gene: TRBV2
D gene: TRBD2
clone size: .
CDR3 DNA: TGTGCCAGCAAGCTAGCGGGAGGGGCCATTGAGCAGTTCTTC
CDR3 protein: CASKLAGGAIEQFF